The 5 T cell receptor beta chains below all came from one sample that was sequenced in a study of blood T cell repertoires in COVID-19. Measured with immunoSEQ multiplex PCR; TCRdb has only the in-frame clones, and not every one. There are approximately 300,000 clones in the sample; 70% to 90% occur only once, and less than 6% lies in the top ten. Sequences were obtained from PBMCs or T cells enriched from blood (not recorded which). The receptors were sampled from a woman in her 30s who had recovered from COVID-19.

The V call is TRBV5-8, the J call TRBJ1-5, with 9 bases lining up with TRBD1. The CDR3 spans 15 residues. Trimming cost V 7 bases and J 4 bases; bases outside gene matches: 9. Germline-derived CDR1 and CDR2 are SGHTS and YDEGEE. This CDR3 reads CASSARDRANQPQHF. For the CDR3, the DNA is TGTGCCAGCTCCGCACGGGACAGGGCAAATCAGCCCCAGCATTTT.

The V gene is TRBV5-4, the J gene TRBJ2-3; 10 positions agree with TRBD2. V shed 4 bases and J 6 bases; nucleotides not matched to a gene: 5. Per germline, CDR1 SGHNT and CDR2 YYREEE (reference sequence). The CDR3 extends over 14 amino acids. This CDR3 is CASSPGTSADTQYF. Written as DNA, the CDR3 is TGTGCCAGCAGCCCCGGGACTAGCGCGGATACGCAGTATTTT.

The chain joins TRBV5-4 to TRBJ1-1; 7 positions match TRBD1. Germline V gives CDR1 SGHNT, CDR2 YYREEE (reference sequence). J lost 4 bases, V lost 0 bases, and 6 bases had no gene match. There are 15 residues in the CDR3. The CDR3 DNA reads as TGTGCCAGCAGCTTGGTGGGCGCAGGGGGCACTGAAGCTTTCTTT. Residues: CASSLVGAGGTEAFF. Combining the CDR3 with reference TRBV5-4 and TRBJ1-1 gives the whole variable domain ETGVTQSPTHLIKTRGQQVTLRCSSQSGHNTVSWYQQALGQGPQFIFQYYREEENGRGNFPPRFSGLQFPNYSSELNVNALELDDSALYLCASSLVGAGGTEAFFGQGTRLTVV.

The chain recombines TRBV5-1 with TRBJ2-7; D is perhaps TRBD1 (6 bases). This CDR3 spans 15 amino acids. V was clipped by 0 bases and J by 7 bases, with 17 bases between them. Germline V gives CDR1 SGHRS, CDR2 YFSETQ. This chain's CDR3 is CASSLVGAGVGEQYF. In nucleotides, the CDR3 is TGCGCCAGCAGCTTGGTTGGCGCAGGGGTGGGTGAGCAGTACTTC.

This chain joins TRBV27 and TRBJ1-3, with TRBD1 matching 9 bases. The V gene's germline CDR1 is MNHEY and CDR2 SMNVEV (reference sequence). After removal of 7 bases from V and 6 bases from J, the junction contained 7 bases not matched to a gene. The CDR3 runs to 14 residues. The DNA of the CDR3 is TGTGCCAGCAAATACAGGGGGCGAGAAAACACCATATATTTT. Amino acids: CASKYRGRENTIYF.